Detailed here is one T cell receptor (beta chain). TCRdb's table, derived via immunoSEQ multiplex PCR, lists solely in-frame clones and lacks some. The table shows some 210,000 clones, with around 84% occurring only once. These data belong to a study of blood T cell repertoires in COVID-19. Germline V CDR1 and CDR2: MNHEY, SVGAGI. The CDR3 has 13 amino acids. Trimming pared 6 bases from V and 6 bases from J, leaving 12 bases between. The source is a man aged 25-45 years with acute COVID-19. Sequencing input: PBMCs or T cells enriched from blood (not recorded which). This rearrangement joins TRBV6-5 to TRBJ1-5, with D perhaps TRBD1 (6 bases). The DNA for the CDR3 is TGTGCCAGCAGATCGACAGGCGGTCAGCCCCAGCATTTT. Translated: CASRSTGGQPQHF.